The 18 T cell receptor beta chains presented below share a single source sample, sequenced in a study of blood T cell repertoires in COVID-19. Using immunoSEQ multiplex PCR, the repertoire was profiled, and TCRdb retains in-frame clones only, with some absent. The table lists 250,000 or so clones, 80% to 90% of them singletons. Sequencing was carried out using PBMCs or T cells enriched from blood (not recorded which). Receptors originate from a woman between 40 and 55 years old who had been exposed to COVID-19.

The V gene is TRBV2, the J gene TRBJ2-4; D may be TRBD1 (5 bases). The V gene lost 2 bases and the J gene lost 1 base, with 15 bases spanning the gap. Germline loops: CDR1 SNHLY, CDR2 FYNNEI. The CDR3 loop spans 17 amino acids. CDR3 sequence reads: CASSELDGAGAKNIQYF. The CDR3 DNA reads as TGTGCCAGCAGTGAACTAGATGGGGCTGGCGCCAAAAACATTCAGTACTTC. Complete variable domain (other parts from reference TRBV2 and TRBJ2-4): EPEVTQTPSHQVTQMGQEVILRCVPISNHLYFYWYRQILGQKVEFLVSFYNNEISEKSEIFDDQFSVERPDGSNFTLKIRSTKLEDSAMYFCASSELDGAGAKNIQYFGAGTRLSVL.

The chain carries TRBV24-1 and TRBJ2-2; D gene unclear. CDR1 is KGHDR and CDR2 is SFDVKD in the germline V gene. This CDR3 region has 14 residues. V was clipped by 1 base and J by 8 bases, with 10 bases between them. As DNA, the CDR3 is TGTGCCACCAGTGATTTCCAGGATGGGGGGGAGCTGTTTTTT. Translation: CATSDFQDGGELFF.

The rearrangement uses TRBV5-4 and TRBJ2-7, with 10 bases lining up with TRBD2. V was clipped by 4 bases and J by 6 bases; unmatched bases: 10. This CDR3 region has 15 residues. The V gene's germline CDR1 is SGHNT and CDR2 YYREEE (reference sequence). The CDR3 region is CASSPQAGGRVEQYF. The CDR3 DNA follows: TGTGCCAGCAGCCCCCAAGCGGGGGGGCGGGTCGAGCAGTACTTC.

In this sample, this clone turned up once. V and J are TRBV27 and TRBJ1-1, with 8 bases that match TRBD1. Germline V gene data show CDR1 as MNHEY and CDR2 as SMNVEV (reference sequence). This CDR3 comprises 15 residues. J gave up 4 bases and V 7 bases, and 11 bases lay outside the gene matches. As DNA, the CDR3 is TGTGCCAGCACCCCAATGACAGGGGCCACCACTGAAGCTTTCTTT. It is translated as CASTPMTGATTEAFF.

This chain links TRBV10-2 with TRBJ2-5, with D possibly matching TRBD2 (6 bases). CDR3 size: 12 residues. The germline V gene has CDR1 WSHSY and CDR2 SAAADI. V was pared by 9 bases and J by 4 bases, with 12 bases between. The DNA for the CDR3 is TGCGCCAGTGCGCTGGGGGGAGAGACCCAGTACTTC. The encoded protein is CASALGGETQYF.

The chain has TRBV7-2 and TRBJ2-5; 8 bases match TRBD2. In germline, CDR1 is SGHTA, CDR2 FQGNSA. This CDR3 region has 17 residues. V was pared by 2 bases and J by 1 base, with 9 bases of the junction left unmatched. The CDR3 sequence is CASSLQAGGQIQETQYF. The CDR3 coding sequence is TGTGCCAGCAGCTTACAGGCGGGGGGCCAGATCCAAGAGACCCAGTACTTC.

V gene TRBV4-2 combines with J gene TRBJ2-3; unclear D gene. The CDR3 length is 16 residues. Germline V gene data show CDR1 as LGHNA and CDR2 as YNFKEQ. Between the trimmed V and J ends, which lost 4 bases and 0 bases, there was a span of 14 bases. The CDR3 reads CASSPLRDSSTDTQYF. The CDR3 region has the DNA TGTGCCAGCAGCCCCCTCCGAGATTCCAGCACAGATACGCAGTATTTT.

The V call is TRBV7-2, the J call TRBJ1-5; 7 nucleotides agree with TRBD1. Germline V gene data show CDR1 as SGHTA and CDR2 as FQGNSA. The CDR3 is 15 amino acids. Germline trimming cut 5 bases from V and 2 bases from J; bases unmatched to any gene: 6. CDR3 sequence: CASSPTGHRNQPQHF. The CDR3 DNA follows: TGTGCCAGCAGCCCGACAGGGCATCGCAATCAGCCCCAGCATTTT.

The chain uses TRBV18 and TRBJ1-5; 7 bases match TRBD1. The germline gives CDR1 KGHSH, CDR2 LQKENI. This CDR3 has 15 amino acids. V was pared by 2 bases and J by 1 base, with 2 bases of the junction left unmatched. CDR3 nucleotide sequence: TGTGCCAGCTCACCAGAGGGGGCAAGCAATCAGCCCCAGCATTTT. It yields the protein CASSPEGASNQPQHF.

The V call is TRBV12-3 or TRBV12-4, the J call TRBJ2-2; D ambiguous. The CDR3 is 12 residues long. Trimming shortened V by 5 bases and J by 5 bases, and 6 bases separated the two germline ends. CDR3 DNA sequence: TGTGCCAGCAGTCACATGACCGGGGAGCTGTTTTTT. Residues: CASSHMTGELFF.

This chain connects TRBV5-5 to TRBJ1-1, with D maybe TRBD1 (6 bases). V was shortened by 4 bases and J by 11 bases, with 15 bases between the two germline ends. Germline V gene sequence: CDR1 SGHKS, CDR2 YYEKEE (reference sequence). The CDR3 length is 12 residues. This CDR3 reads CASSVSTGSAFF. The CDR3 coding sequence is TGTGCCAGCAGCGTCTCGACAGGATCGGCTTTCTTT. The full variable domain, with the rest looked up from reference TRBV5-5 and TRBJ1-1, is DAGVTQSPTHLIKTRGQQVTLRCSPISGHKSVSWYQQVLGQGPQFIFQYYEKEERGRGNFPDRFSARQFPNYSSELNVNALLLGDSALYLCASSVSTGSAFFGQGTRLTVV.

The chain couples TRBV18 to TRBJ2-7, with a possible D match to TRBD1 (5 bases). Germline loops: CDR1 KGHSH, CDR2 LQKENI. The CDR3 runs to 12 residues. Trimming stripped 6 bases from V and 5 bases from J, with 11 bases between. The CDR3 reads CASSLRAHEQYF. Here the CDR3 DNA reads TGTGCCAGCTCCCTCAGGGCCCACGAGCAGTACTTC.

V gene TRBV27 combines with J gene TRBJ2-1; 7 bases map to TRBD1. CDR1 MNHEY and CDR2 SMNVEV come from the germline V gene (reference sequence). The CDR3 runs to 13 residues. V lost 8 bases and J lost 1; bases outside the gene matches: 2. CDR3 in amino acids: CASRRGSYNEQFF. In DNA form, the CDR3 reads TGTGCCAGCCGCAGGGGGTCCTACAATGAGCAGTTCTTC.

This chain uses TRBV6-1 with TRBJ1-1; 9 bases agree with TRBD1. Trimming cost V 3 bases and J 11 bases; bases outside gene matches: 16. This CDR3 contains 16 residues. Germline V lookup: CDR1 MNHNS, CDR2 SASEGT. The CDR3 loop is CASSDPYTGTGLIAFF. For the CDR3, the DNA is TGTGCCAGCAGTGACCCGTACACCGGGACAGGGTTAATCGCTTTCTTT.

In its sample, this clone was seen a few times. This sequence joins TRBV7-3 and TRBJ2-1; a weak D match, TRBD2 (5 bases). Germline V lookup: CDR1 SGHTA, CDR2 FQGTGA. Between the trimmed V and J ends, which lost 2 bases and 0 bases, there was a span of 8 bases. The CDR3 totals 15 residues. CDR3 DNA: TGTGCCAGCAGCTTAGAGGGTAGCTCCTACAATGAGCAGTTCTTC. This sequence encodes CASSLEGSSYNEQFF.

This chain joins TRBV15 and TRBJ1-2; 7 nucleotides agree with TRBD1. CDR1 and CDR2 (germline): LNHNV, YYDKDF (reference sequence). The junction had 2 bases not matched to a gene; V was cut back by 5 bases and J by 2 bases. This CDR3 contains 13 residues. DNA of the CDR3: TGTGCCACCAGCGTGGACAGGAACTATGGCTACACCTTC. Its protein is CATSVDRNYGYTF.

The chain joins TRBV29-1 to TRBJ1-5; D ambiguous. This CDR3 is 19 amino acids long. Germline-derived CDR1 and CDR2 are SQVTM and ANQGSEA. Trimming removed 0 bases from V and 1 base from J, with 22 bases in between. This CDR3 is CSVEEVWWVRAGSNQPQHF. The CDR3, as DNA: TGCAGCGTTGAAGAGGTTTGGTGGGTGAGGGCGGGGAGCAATCAGCCCCAGCATTTT.

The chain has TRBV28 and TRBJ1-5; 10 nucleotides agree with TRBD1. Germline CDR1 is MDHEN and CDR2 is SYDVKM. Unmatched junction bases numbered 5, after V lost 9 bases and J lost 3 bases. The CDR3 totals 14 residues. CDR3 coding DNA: TGTGCCAGTCGGACAGGGGGGAACAATCAGCCCCAGCATTTT. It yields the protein CASRTGGNNQPQHF.